The clone carrying this T cell receptor (beta chain) was observed many times. Since all of the isolated RNA was reverse transcribed, expressed TCRB transcripts were what got sequenced. Profiling relied on immunoSEQ multiplex PCR, and the TCRdb table lists in-frame clones only, not all of them. The sample records 110,000 to 150,000 clones, about a tenth being singletons. This CDR3 contains 13 residues. Germline V gene lookup returns CDR1 SGHRS and CDR2 YFSETQ. V trimming: 0 bases; J trimming: 8 bases; junction bases outside the gene matches: 2. The data belong to a study of beta chain features in type 1 diabetes.

The sequence derives from a man aged 18 to 30 in good health. This chain joins TRBV5-1 and TRBJ2-4, with 7 nucleotides matching TRBD1. The sample was central memory CD4+ T cells from blood. CDR3 coding DNA: TGCGCCAGCAGCTTGGACAGGGGAGACATTCAGTACTTC. Translated, it gives CASSLDRGDIQYF.